This T cell receptor beta chain emerged from a study of blood T cell repertoires in COVID-19. About the study: Acute and convalescent COVID-19 specimens originated in the United States, Italy and Spain. From T cells, B-cell-depleted T cells, or PBMCs came the material, which was cDNA or gDNA.

Per the authors' pipeline: It was from reference gene primer amplification that nucleated cell counts were estimated. Libraries were prepared by immunoSEQ multiplex PCR; TCRdb keeps only in-frame clonotypes and omits some of them. V, J and clone size were drawn from that table, and D and trimming were deduced from the DNA. The repertoire includes around 61,000 clones, roughly 81% of them detected once, and 15% to 19% sits in the top ten. This CDR3 region has 14 residues. V was trimmed by 10 bases and J by 2 bases, leaving 16 bases between them. The germline V gene encodes CDR1 SGHTA and CDR2 FQGNSA. The material sequenced was peripheral blood. The clonotype was recovered from a man older than 75 with acute or convalescent COVID-19. The V and J genes are TRBV7-2 and TRBJ2-3, with D maybe TRBD1 (6 bases). CDR3 sequence: CATQGRVITDTQYF. CDR3 bases: TGTGCCACCCAGGGGCGGGTGATCACAGATACGCAGTATTTT.